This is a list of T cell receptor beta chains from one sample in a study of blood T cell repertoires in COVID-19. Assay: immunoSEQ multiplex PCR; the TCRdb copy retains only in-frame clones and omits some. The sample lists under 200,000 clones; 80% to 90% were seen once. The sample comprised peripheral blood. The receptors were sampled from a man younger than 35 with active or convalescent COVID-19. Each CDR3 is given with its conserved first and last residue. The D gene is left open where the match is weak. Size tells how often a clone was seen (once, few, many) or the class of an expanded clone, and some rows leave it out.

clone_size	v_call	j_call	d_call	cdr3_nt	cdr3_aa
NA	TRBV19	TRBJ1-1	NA	TGTGCCAGTGGACAGTTGAACACTGAAGCTTTCTTT	CASGQLNTEAFF
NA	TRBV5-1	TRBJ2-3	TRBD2	TGCGCCAGCAGCCCTGGGACTAGCGGGGGGGGCTGGGATACGCAGTATTTT	CASSPGTSGGGWDTQYF
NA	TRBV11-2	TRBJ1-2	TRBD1	TGTGCCAGCAGCTTAGCCTTCGGGACAGGGGCCCCTCGAGGCTACACCTTC	CASSLAFGTGAPRGYTF
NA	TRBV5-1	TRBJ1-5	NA	TGCGCCAGCAGCTTAGGGGGGGATAGCAATCAGCCCCAGCATTTT	CASSLGGDSNQPQHF
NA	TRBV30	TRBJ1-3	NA	TGTGCCTGGAGTTCCCCCGGGATTCTCTCTGGAAACACCATATATTTT	CAWSSPGILSGNTIYF
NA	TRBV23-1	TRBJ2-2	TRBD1	TGCGCCAGCAGTCATCCTTACAGGGGGCGAAGTGGCACCGGGGAGCTGTTTTTT	CASSHPYRGRSGTGELFF
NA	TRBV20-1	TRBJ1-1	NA	TGCAGTGCTAGTTTCGGGAACACTGAAGCTTTCTTT	CSASFGNTEAFF
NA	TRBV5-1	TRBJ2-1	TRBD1	TGCGCCAGCAGCTTCGGACAGGGAACGAATGAGCAGTTCTTC	CASSFGQGTNEQFF
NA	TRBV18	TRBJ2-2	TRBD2	TGTGCCAGCTCACCCCAGCGGGGCGACACCGGGGAGCTGTTTTTT	CASSPQRGDTGELFF
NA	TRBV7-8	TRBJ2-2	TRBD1	TGTGCCAGCAGCTTACCGCGGGGGACAGGGGGCTCGAACACCGGGGAGCTGTTTTTT	CASSLPRGTGGSNTGELFF
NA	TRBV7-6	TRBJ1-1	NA	TGTGCCAGCAGCTTAGGTGGTGCGGTTAACACTGAAGCTTTCTTT	CASSLGGAVNTEAFF
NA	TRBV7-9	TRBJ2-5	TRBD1	TGTGCCAGCATTACCGGACAGGGGGCCTTGACCCAGTACTTC	CASITGQGALTQYF
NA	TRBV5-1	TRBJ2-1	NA	TGCGCCAGCAGCCAGAACCTTCGTCAGGCCTCCTACAATGAGCAGTTCTTC	CASSQNLRQASYNEQFF
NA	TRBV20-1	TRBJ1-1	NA	TGCAGTGCTAATGACGGGGGCACTGAAGCTTTCTTT	CSANDGGTEAFF
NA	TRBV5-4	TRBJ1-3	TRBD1	TGTGCCAGCAGCCGAGGGGGACAGTCTCTGCCCGGGCACACCATATATTTT	CASSRGGQSLPGHTIYF
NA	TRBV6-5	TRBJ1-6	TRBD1	TGTGCCAGCAGTAGGGACAGGGGAAATTCACCCCTCCACTTT	CASSRDRGNSPLHF
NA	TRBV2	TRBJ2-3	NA	TGTGCCAGCAGGCGGTTACTCTCGCGAGGGACAGATACGCAGTATTTT	CASRRLLSRGTDTQYF
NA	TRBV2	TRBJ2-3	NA	TGTGCCAGCAGTTTTCAGAATACAGATACGCAGTATTTT	CASSFQNTDTQYF
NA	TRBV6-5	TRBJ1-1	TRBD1	TGTGCCACCGAAACCGGGACAGGGTTGGCTGAAGCTTTCTTT	CATETGTGLAEAFF
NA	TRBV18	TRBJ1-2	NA	TGTGCCAGCTCACCCCCAGGGCTGCCCTATGGCTACACCTTC	CASSPPGLPYGYTF
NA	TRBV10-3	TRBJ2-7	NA	TGTGCCATCAGTGGGGTAGCGGAAGCACCCTACGAGCAGTACTTC	CAISGVAEAPYEQYF
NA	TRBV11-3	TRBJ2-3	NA	TGTGCCAGCAGCTTACGGGGTCCGGGGGATACGCAGTATTTT	CASSLRGPGDTQYF
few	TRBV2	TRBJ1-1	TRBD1	TGTGCCAGCAGTGGTGGCTACAGGGGCACTGAAGCTTTCTTT	CASSGGYRGTEAFF
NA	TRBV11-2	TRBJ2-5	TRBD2	TGTGCCAGCAGCTTAGGGACTAGCGTCGAGACCCAGTACTTC	CASSLGTSVETQYF
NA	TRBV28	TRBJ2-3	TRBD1	TGTGCCAGCAAACCTTCCCCGGGACAGGGAGCAGATACGCAGTATTTT	CASKPSPGQGADTQYF
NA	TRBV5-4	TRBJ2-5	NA	TGTGCCAGCAGCTTTGGAGGGACGGAGACCCAGTACTTC	CASSFGGTETQYF
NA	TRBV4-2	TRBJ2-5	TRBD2	TGTGCCAGCAGCCGGGTAGGGACTAGCGGGGAGACCCAGTACTTC	CASSRVGTSGETQYF
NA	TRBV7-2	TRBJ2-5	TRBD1	TGTGCCAGCAGCTCTAGAACAGGGGCGGAGACCCAGTACTTC	CASSSRTGAETQYF
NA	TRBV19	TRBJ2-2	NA	TGTGCCAGTAGTATAGGTTCGGGTACCGGGGAGCTGTTTTTT	CASSIGSGTGELFF
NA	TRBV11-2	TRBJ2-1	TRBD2	TGTGCCAGCAGCTTATATCTCGGACTAGCGGGAGAAGAGCAGTTCTTC	CASSLYLGLAGEEQFF
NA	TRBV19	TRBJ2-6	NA	TGTGCCAGTAGTATAAGCGGAAAAACTGGGGCCAACGTCCTGACTTTC	CASSISGKTGANVLTF
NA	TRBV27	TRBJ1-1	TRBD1	TGTGCCAGCAGCGCAACGTCCGGGACAGGGGGCACTGAAGCTTTCTTT	CASSATSGTGGTEAFF
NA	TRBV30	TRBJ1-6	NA	TGTGCCTGGAGTGTACAGGGTCGAGGTTCACCCCTCCACTTT	CAWSVQGRGSPLHF
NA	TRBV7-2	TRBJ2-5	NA	TGTGCCAGCAGCTTAGACTTCCGGGGGACCCAGTACTTC	CASSLDFRGTQYF
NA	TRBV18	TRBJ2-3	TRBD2	TGTGCCAGCTCGCCCCGCGGGGGGGCTAGCACAGATACGCAGTATTTT	CASSPRGGASTDTQYF
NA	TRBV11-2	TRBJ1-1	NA	TGTGCCAGCAGCTCATTGGACAGTTCTGTAGCTTTCTTT	CASSSLDSSVAFF
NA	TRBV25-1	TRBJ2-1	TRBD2	TGTGCCAGCAGTTCAGCGGGGGCCTACAATGAGCAGTTCTTC	CASSSAGAYNEQFF
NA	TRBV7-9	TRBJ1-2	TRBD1	TGTGCCAGCAGCGGACAGGGAAACTTCTATGGCTACACCTTC	CASSGQGNFYGYTF
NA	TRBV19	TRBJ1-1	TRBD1	TGTGCCAGTAGTGGGACAGCGAACACTGAAGCTTTCTTT	CASSGTANTEAFF
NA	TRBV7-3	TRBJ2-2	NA	TGTGCCAGCAGCTCTTCTTGGACTTTTAACACCGGGGAGCTGTTTTTT	CASSSSWTFNTGELFF